This T cell receptor (beta chain) emerged from a study of blood T cell repertoires in COVID-19. TCRdb's copy holds only in-frame clones and misses some; the assay was immunoSEQ multiplex PCR. The sample has 200,000 to 250,000 clones; 86% are singletons. Germline CDR1 is SGHAT and CDR2 is FQNNGV. Trimming pared 5 bases from V and 7 bases from J, leaving 32 bases between. The CDR3 spans 19 residues. The specimen sequenced was peripheral blood. The clonotype comes from a woman in her forties or fifties with acute or convalescent COVID-19. This sequence joins TRBV11-2 and TRBJ1-2; TRBD1 is a possible D gene (6 bases). CDR3 sequence (DNA): TGTGCCAGCAGCGCCTGGGGCACTGGGACACCCCAGAGATCTCGTGGCTACACCTTC. It encodes CASSAWGTGTPQRSRGYTF. The full variable domain, its missing parts supplied by reference TRBV11-2 and TRBJ1-2, is EAGVAQSPRYKIIEKRQSVAFWCNPISGHATLYWYQQILGQGPKLLIQFQNNGVVDDSQLPKDRFSAERLKGVDSTLKIQPAKLEDSAVYLCASSAWGTGTPQRSRGYTFGSGTRLTVV.